A selection of T cell receptor beta chains follows, all from one sample in a study of T cells in Graves' hyperthyroidism and ophthalmopathy. TCRdb itself ran the multiplex PCR reads through MiXCR, one entry per CDR3 protein. The table shows 540,000 or so distinct CDR3 sequences, with about 45% occurring only once. Material: peripheral blood or thyroid tissue (not recorded which). Receptors were obtained from an adult woman with Graves' disease, either hyperthyroidism or ophthalmopathy (not recorded which). The CDR3 runs from the conserved cysteine through the conserved F or W. A D gene is named only where the DNA matches it firmly. Some rows mark clone size as missing; the rest say once, few, many or name a class of expanded clone.

d_gene	v_gene	abundance	j_gene	CDR3aa
NA	TRBV20-1	NA	TRBJ2-6	CSARDNTGTNVLTF
NA	TRBV7-2	many	TRBJ1-1	CASSTWGGNTEAFF
NA	TRBV6-1	NA	TRBJ2-7	CASSEEDSKASYEQYF
NA	TRBV28	many	TRBJ2-5	CASSPRRRAQYF
TRBD1	TRBV6-1	once	TRBJ2-2	CASRDRVWTGELFF
TRBD1	TRBV19	NA	TRBJ1-5	CASSTGTAYSWTGHF
NA	TRBV5-6	once	TRBJ2-5	CASSQGLYETQYF
TRBD1	TRBV15	NA	TRBJ1-4	CATSRGQGAGETNEKLFF
TRBD1	TRBV13	NA	TRBJ1-1	CASSPRGGDATEAFF
NA	TRBV7-6	many	TRBJ2-6	CASSLGLGEKGPAGANVLTF
TRBD1	TRBV9	NA	TRBJ2-7	CASSGSRDSPYEQYF
NA	TRBV28	few	TRBJ1-1	CASITQWNTEAFF
NA	TRBV7-9	once	TRBJ2-5	CASSRLPDSLQENQYF
NA	TRBV14	many	TRBJ1-1	CASSQGGTLQNTEAFF
NA	TRBV6-5	many	TRBJ1-1	CASRNGYLNTEAFF
NA	TRBV7-8	once	TRBJ1-6	CASSLDPDGSPLHF
TRBD1	TRBV2	NA	TRBJ2-2	CASRTDRDLDGELFF
NA	TRBV7-2	NA	TRBJ1-1	CASSVRRDDTEAFF